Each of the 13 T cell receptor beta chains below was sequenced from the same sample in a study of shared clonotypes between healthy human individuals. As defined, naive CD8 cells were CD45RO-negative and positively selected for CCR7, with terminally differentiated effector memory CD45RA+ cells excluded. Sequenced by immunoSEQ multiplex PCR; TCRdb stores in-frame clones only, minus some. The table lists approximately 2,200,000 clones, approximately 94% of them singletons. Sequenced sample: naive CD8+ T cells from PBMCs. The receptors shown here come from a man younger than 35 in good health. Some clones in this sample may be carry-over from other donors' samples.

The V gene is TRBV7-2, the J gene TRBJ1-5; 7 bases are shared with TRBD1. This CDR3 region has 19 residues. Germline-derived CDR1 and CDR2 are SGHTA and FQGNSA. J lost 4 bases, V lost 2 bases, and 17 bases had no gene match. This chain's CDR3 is CASSLYTGTVDLLNQPQHF. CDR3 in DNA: TGTGCCAGCAGCTTATACACCGGGACAGTGGATCTATTAAATCAGCCCCAGCATTTT.

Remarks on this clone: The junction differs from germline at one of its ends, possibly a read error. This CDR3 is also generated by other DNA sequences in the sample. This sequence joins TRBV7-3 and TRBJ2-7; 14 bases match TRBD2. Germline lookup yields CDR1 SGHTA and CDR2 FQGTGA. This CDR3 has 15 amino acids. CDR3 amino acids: CASSLTGLAGDEQYF. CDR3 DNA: TGTGCCAGCAGCCTAACGGGACTAGCGGGAGATGAGCAGTACTTC. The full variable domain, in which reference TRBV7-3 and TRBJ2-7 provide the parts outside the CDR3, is GAGVSQTPSNKVTEKGKYVELRCDPISGHTALYWYRQSLGQGPEFLIYFQGTGAADDSGLPNDRFFAVRPEGSVSTLKIQRTERGDSAVYLCASSLTGLAGDEQYFGPGTRLTVT.

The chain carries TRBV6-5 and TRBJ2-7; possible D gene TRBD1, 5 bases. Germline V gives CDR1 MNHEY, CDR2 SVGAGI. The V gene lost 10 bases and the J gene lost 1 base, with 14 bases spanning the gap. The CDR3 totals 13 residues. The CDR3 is CATRPAGSYEQYF. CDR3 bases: TGTGCCACCCGCCCGGCAGGGTCCTACGAGCAGTACTTC.

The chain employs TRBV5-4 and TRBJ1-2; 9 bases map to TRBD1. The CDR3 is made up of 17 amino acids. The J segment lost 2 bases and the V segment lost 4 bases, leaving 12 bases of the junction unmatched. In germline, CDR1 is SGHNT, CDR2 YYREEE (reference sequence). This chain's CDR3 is CASSQVRRDRVNYGYTF. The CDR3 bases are TGTGCCAGCAGCCAAGTCCGGAGGGACAGGGTGAACTATGGCTACACCTTC. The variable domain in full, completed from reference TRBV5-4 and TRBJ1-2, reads ETGVTQSPTHLIKTRGQQVTLRCSSQSGHNTVSWYQQALGQGPQFIFQYYREEENGRGNFPPRFSGLQFPNYSSELNVNALELDDSALYLCASSQVRRDRVNYGYTFGSGTRLTVV.

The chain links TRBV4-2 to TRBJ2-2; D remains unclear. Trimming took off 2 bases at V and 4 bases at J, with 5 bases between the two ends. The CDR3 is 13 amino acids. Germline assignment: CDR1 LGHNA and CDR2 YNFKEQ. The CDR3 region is CASSQPATGELFF. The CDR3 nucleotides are TGTGCCAGCAGCCAACCGGCCACCGGGGAGCTGTTTTTT.

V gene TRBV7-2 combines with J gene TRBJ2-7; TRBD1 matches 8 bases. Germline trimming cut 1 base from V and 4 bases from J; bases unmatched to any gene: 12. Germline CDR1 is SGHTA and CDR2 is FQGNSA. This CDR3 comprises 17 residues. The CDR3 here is CASSLGVWTGSRYEQYF. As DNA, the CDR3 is TGTGCCAGCAGCTTAGGGGTGTGGACAGGGAGTAGATACGAGCAGTACTTC.

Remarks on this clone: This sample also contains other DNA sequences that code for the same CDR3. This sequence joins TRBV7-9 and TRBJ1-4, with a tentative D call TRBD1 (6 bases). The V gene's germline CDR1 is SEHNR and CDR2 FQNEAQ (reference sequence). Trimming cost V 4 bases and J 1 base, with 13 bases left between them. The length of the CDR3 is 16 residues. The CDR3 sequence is CASSSREGGTNEKLFF. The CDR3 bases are TGTGCCAGCAGCTCCAGGGAGGGGGGAACTAATGAAAAACTGTTTTTT. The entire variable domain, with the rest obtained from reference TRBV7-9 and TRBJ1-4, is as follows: DTGVSQNPRHKITKRGQNVTFRCDPISEHNRLYWYRQTLGQGPEFLTYFQNEAQLEKSRLLSDRFSAERPKGSFSTLEIQRTEQGDSAMYLCASSSREGGTNEKLFFGSGTQLSVL.

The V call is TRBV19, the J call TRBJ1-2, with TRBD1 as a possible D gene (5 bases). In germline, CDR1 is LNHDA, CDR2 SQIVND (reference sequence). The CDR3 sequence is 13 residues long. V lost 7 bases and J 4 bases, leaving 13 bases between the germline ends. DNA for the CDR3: TGTGCCAGTAACGGGGGGACCCCCTATGGCTACACCTTC. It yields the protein CASNGGTPYGYTF.

The DNA for the CDR3 is TGTGCCAGCAGCTTCGGCCGAACCTTTTCCGGGGAGCTGTTTTTT. It is translated as CASSFGRTFSGELFF. V and J are TRBV5-6 and TRBJ2-2; D is uncertain. The CDR3 consists of 15 residues. The germline V gene has CDR1 SGHDT and CDR2 YYEEEE. Trimming removed 2 bases from V and 6 bases from J, with 14 bases in between.

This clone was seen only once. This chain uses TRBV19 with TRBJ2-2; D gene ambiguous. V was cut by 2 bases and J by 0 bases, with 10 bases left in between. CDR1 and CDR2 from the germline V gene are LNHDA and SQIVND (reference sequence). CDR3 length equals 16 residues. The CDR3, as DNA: TGTGCCAGTAGTATAAACGGACCGACGAACACCGGGGAGCTGTTTTTT. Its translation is CASSINGPTNTGELFF.

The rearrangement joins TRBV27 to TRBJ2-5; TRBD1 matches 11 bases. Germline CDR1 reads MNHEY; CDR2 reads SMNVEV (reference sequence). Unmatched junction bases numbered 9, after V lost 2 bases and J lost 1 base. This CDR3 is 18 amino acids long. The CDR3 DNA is TGTGCCAGCAGTTTACTCCCAAGGGACAGGGGGTTCCAAGAGACCCAGTACTTC. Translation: CASSLLPRDRGFQETQYF.

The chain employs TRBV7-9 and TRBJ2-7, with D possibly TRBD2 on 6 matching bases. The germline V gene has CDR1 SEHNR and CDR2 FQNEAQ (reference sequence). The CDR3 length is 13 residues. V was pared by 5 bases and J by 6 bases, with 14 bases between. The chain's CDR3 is CASSQTSLPEQYF. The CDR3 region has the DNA TGTGCCAGCAGCCAGACTAGTCTGCCCGAGCAGTACTTC.

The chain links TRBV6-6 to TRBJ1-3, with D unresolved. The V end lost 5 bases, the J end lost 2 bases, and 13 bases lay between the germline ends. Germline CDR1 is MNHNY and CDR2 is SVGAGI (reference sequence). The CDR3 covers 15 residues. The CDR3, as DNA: TGTGCCAGCAGTAGGGAGGACCGAACTGGAAACACCATATATTTT. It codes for CASSREDRTGNTIYF.